These 20 T cell receptor beta chains were sequenced from one sample in a study of T cell repertoires in cytomegalovirus infection. TCRdb re-derived calls from the reads in MiXCR, one entry per CDR3 protein. This table holds 310,000 or so distinct CDR3 sequences, about a quarter found once. The sample consisted of PBMCs. These receptors originate from a human donor in good health (CMV status not recorded). Some clones in this sample may be carry-over from other donors' samples.

This clonotype was counted only a few times. The chain employs TRBV6-2 or TRBV6-3 and TRBJ2-2; tentatively, D is TRBD1 (6 bases). The CDR3 loop spans 16 amino acids. Germline CDR1 and CDR2: MNHEY and SVGEGT. Trimming took off 3 bases at V and 5 bases at J, with 16 bases between the two ends. The CDR3 DNA sequence: TGTGCCAGCAGTTATACAGGGCTAACGAGAACCGGGGAGCTGTTTTTT. Protein product: CASSYTGLTRTGELFF.

V usage is TRBV7-2 and J usage is TRBJ2-4; D is perhaps TRBD2 (6 bases). This CDR3 has 20 amino acids. V dropped 2 bases and J dropped 0 bases, with 23 bases sitting between them. Germline assignment: CDR1 SGHTA and CDR2 FQGNSA. The CDR3 here is CASSLLVPSAIILAKNIQYF. The CDR3 nucleotides read TGTGCCAGCAGCTTACTTGTGCCTAGCGCGATTATTCTAGCCAAAAACATTCAGTACTTC.

This chain uses TRBV29-1 with TRBJ1-4, with 9 positions matching TRBD1. The trim removed 6 bases at V and 8 bases at J, leaving 7 bases unmatched. Germline V CDR1 and CDR2: SQVTM, ANQGSEA. CDR3 length equals 13 residues. CDR3 DNA: TGCAGCGTAGGGGACAGGGATGTGGAAAAACTGTTTTTT. Translating gives CSVGDRDVEKLFF.

There are a few counts of this clonotype. The chain has TRBV11-2 and TRBJ2-4; 12 bases line up with TRBD2. Germline CDR1 SGHAT, CDR2 FQNNGV. This CDR3 spans 13 amino acids. J was trimmed by 7 bases and V by 8 bases; bases with no gene match: 3. For the CDR3, the DNA is TGTGCCAGCGGACTAGCGGGGAAGAACATTCAGTACTTC. Protein sequence: CASGLAGKNIQYF.

This clonotype has a handful of counts. The J gene is TRBJ2-5, the V gene TRBV10-2, with D unclear. The CDR3 contains 14 residues. V gave up 6 bases and J gave up 1 base, with 12 bases separating them. CDR1 WSHSY and CDR2 SAAADI come from the germline V gene. CDR3 DNA: TGCGCCAGCAGGTCGCCCGGGTTCCAAGAGACCCAGTACTTC. The encoded protein is CASRSPGFQETQYF.

Turning to this clonotype: A read error is possible here, since a much larger clone lies one base away. This chain joins TRBV12-3 or TRBV12-4 and TRBJ1-1; 8 nucleotides agree with TRBD1. This CDR3 is 13 amino acids long. Here the CDR3 DNA reads TGTGCCAGCCGGTCACAGGGGGTGGATGAAGCTTACTTT. Amino acid sequence: CASRSQGVDEAYF.

The V gene is TRBV7-3, the J gene TRBJ2-2; D is unclear. Per the germline V gene, CDR1 is SGHTA and CDR2 is FQGTGA. The V and J ends lost 5 bases and 1 base respectively, with 11 bases between them. The CDR3 loop spans 15 amino acids. CDR3 coding DNA: TGTGCCAGCAGCCCAAAGACGGGGAACACCGGGGAGCTGTTTTTT. Translated, it gives CASSPKTGNTGELFF.

This clonotype was found many times. V and J are TRBV7-2 and TRBJ1-6; 8 positions match TRBD1. From germline, CDR1 is SGHTA and CDR2 FQGNSA. CDR3 length equals 15 residues. V shed 5 bases and J 9 bases; nucleotides not matched to a gene: 9. CDR3 amino acids: CASSPGQGGFSPLHF. The CDR3 DNA is TGTGCCAGCAGCCCCGGACAGGGAGGTTTTTCACCCCTCCACTTT.

The CDR3: CASSTNGELFF. In nucleotides, the CDR3 is TGTGCCAGCAGCACAAATGGGGAGCTGTTTTTT. This rearrangement joins TRBV6-1 to TRBJ2-2; D is uncertain. The CDR3 is 11 residues long. CDR1 and CDR2 from the germline V gene are MNHNS and SASEGT. V lost 6 bases to trimming and J lost 8 bases, with 7 bases between them.

This clonotype has at least ten counts. The chain couples TRBV7-2 to TRBJ2-1; TRBD1 is a possible D gene (6 bases). There are 13 residues in the CDR3. The V gene lost 3 bases and the J gene lost 9 bases, with 12 bases spanning the gap. Germline V gene data show CDR1 as SGHTA and CDR2 as FQGNSA. The CDR3 loop reads CASSFQRDIEQFF. The CDR3 bases are TGTGCCAGCAGCTTCCAACGGGACATTGAGCAGTTCTTC. The variable domain in full, with the rest retrieved from reference TRBV7-2 and TRBJ2-1, is GAGVSQSPSNKVTEKGKDVELRCDPISGHTALYWYRQSLGQGLEFLIYFQGNSAPDKSGLPSDRFSAERTGGSVSTLTIQRTQQEDSAVYLCASSFQRDIEQFFGPGTRLTVL.

The chain has TRBV20-1 and TRBJ1-1; D is unresolved. The CDR3 is 14 amino acids. Trimming removed 2 bases at V and 4 bases at J, with 14 bases between. Per the germline V gene, CDR1 is DFQATT and CDR2 is SNEGSKA (reference sequence). The CDR3 coding sequence is TGCAGTGCTAGAACCCGTGGGGTTGGCACTGAAGCTTTCTTT. It yields the protein CSARTRGVGTEAFF.

This clonotype was picked up many times. V and J are TRBV7-2 and TRBJ2-7, with a tentative D call TRBD2 (5 bases). The CDR3 is 11 amino acids. The V end was cut by 4 bases, the J end by 7 bases, with 8 bases between. Per germline, CDR1 SGHTA and CDR2 FQGNSA. CDR3: CASSSGVEQYF. The CDR3 DNA reads TGTGCCAGCAGCTCCGGGGTGGAGCAGTACTTC.

The chain has TRBV11-2 and TRBJ2-3; weak D call: TRBD2 (6 bases). CDR1 and CDR2 (germline): SGHAT, FQNNGV. Trimming pared 3 bases from V and 1 base from J, leaving 11 bases between. The CDR3 covers 15 residues. Here the CDR3 DNA reads TGTGCCAGCAGCTTGACGGGAGACGGCACAGATACGCAGTATTTT. Encoded protein: CASSLTGDGTDTQYF.

This chain uses TRBV6-2 or TRBV6-3 with TRBJ2-1; D is uncertain. This CDR3 is 16 amino acids long. The V gene's germline CDR1 is MNHEY and CDR2 SVGEGT. V dropped 0 bases and J dropped 9 bases, with 18 bases sitting between them. CDR3 sequence reads: CASSYSGLTPVSEQFF. The CDR3, as DNA: TGTGCCAGCAGTTACTCGGGTCTCACCCCGGTGTCTGAGCAGTTCTTC.

This rearrangement joins TRBV2 to TRBJ2-3; D not resolved. Germline V gene lookup returns CDR1 SNHLY and CDR2 FYNNEI. This CDR3 has 11 amino acids. The V end was cut by 9 bases, the J end by 4 bases, with 8 bases between. Here the CDR3 reads CASQTSDTQYF. The CDR3, as DNA: TGTGCCAGTCAGACGTCAGATACGCAGTATTTT.

This clonotype appeared a few times. The J gene is TRBJ1-6, the V gene TRBV7-6; D is unresolved. Germline CDR1 reads SGHVS; CDR2 reads FNYEAQ. The CDR3 extends over 13 amino acids. Trimming stripped 11 bases from V and 6 bases from J, with 14 bases between. The CDR3 here is CASSGVGNSPLHF. CDR3 DNA: TGTGCCTCAAGCGGGGTGGGTAATTCACCCCTCCACTTT.

The chain combines TRBV5-1 with TRBJ1-1; perhaps TRBD1 as D (5 bases). CDR1 and CDR2 (germline): SGHRS, YFSETQ. With 2 bases removed from V and 0 bases from J, the gap between germline ends came to 23 bases. This CDR3 region has 19 residues. This chain's CDR3 is CASSLYVAGPHSLNTEAFF. CDR3 in DNA: TGCGCCAGCAGCTTATATGTCGCGGGACCGCATAGTTTGAACACTGAAGCTTTCTTT.

The table lists this clonotype with a few counts. The chain has TRBV24-1 and TRBJ2-1; 15 bases match TRBD2. J was trimmed by 0 bases and V by 4 bases; bases with no gene match: 9. This CDR3 is built from 20 residues. Germline lookup yields CDR1 KGHDR and CDR2 SFDVKD. Here the CDR3 reads CATSEPGGTSGGSSYNEQFF. The CDR3 region has the DNA TGTGCCACCAGTGAGCCCGGAGGGACTAGCGGGGGGTCCTCCTACAATGAGCAGTTCTTC.

The V gene is TRBV20-1, the J gene TRBJ1-5; a weak D match, TRBD1 (5 bases). Between the trimmed V and J ends, which lost 5 bases and 3 bases, there was a span of 11 bases. Germline loops: CDR1 DFQATT, CDR2 SNEGSKA (reference sequence). The CDR3 consists of 13 residues. The CDR3 loop is CSASQGPNQPQHF. In DNA form, the CDR3 reads TGCAGTGCTTCGCAGGGACCCAATCAGCCCCAGCATTTT.

This clonotype was counted a few times. This chain connects TRBV10-3 to TRBJ2-5, with D uncertain. CDR1 and CDR2 (germline): ENHRY, SYGVKD. Trimming pared 10 bases from V and 1 base from J, leaving 16 bases between. This CDR3 contains 14 residues. The CDR3 loop is CATLPNPTQETQYF. The CDR3 coding sequence is TGTGCCACACTGCCTAATCCCACCCAAGAGACCCAGTACTTC.